This TCR beta chain was sequenced during a study of blood T cell repertoires in COVID-19. This clone was detected once. CDR1 and CDR2 from the germline V gene are LGHDT and YNNKEL (reference sequence). The CDR3 is 15 amino acids. V shed 4 bases and J 1 base; nucleotides not matched to a gene: 4. Only in-frame clones appear in the TCRdb table, and some are missing; sequencing was by immunoSEQ multiplex PCR. The top ten clones hold around 6.9% of a sample with about 190,000 clones, under 90% of them seen once. This clonotype was obtained from a man aged 55 to 70 with acute or convalescent COVID-19. The specimen was peripheral blood. The rearrangement links TRBV3-1 (or the pseudogene TRBV3-2) to TRBJ1-3, with TRBD1 matching 7 bases. The CDR3 DNA is TGTGCCAGCAGCCTCGGACAGGCTTCTGGAAACACCATATATTTT. This gives the protein CASSLGQASGNTIYF.